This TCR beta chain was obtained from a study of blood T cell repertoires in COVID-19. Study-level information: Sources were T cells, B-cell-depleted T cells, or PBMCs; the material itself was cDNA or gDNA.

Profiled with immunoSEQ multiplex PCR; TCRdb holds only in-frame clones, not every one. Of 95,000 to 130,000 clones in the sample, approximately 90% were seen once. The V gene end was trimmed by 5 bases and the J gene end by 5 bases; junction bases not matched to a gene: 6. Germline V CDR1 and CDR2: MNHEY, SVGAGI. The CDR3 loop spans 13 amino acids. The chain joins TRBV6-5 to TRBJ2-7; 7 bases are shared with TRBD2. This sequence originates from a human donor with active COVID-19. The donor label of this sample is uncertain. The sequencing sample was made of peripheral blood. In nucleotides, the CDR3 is TGTGCCAGCAGTCGGGGGGAGGGCCACGAGCAGTACTTC. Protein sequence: CASSRGEGHEQYF.